A single sample gave rise to the 22 T cell receptor beta chains below, sequenced in a study of T-cell memory formation after mild COVID-19. MiXCR, applied by TCRdb to the 5' RACE reads, yields one record per CDR3 protein. The sample shows some 150,000 distinct CDR3 sequences, 11% to 15% of them seen only once. Source material: PBMCs or a T cell subset sorted from them (not recorded which). The origin of the receptors is an adult woman who had mild COVID-19 (a few samples of this study predate the infection). Cell type and time point are not known.

J is TRBJ2-3 and V is TRBV4-3, with TRBD2 identical over 9 bases. The V gene's germline CDR1 is LGHNA and CDR2 YSLEER. Trimming removed 0 bases from V and 6 bases from J; junction bases left unmatched: 10. The CDR3 runs 17 residues. The CDR3 DNA follows: TGCGCCAGCAGCCAAGATCTAGGCGGGAGGGCCGGGGATACGCAGTATTTT. Its protein product is CASSQDLGGRAGDTQYF.

The sample holds a few counts of this clonotype. The rearrangement uses TRBV20-1 and TRBJ2-5; weak D call: TRBD1 (7 bases). CDR3 size: 13 residues. V was pared by 5 bases and J by 10 bases, with 20 bases between. Germline V lookup: CDR1 DFQATT, CDR2 SNEGSKA (reference sequence). CDR3 coding DNA: TGCAGTGCTCCCGGGGAGGACGCAGGGGGCCAGTACTTC. Encoded protein: CSAPGEDAGGQYF.

CDR3 residues: CASSFRGGYTF. The CDR3 nucleotides read TGTGCCAGCAGTTTTCGCGGTGGCTACACCTTC. The rearrangement uses TRBV6-5 and TRBJ1-2; D uncertain. The germline gives CDR1 MNHEY, CDR2 SVGAGI. This CDR3 has 11 amino acids. V lost 4 bases, J lost 7 bases, and 7 bases lay in between.

V gene TRBV4-1 combines with J gene TRBJ1-2; D call uncertain. The CDR3 length is 14 residues. CDR1 MGHRA and CDR2 YSYEKL come from the germline V gene. Deletions cut 2 bases from V and 3 bases from J, with 10 bases between. CDR3 DNA sequence: TGCGCCAGCAGCCAACCCCTGGTTCACTATGGCTACACCTTC. Residues: CASSQPLVHYGYTF.

The chain carries TRBV7-9 and TRBJ2-7, with D unclear. This CDR3 contains 15 residues. The V gene's germline CDR1 is SEHNR and CDR2 FQNEAQ (reference sequence). The V gene lost 4 bases and the J gene lost 2 bases, with 15 bases spanning the gap. CDR3 amino acids: CASSSTGPRAYEQYF. CDR3 DNA: TGTGCCAGCAGCTCAACCGGGCCTCGAGCCTACGAGCAGTACTTC.

This clonotype was seen a handful of times. This rearrangement joins TRBV29-1 to TRBJ2-3; no clear D. The CDR3 contains 14 residues. Trimming removed 3 bases from V and 5 bases from J, with 15 bases in between. Germline lookup yields CDR1 SQVTM and CDR2 ANQGSEA. CDR3 sequence reads: CSVEGPRDIDTQYF. In DNA form, the CDR3 reads TGCAGCGTTGAGGGTCCCCGAGATATAGATACGCAGTATTTT.

In this sample, this clonotype turned up a few times. The chain recombines TRBV7-6 with TRBJ1-3; the match to TRBD1 covers 8 bases. Losses at the gene ends were 5 bases for V and 1 base for J; bases not matched to a gene: 7. Looked up from germline, CDR1 is SGHVS and CDR2 is FNYEAQ. This CDR3 region has 16 residues. The CDR3 region is CASSAARDRSGNTIYF. Here the CDR3 DNA reads TGTGCCAGCAGCGCGGCCCGGGACAGGTCTGGAAACACCATATATTTT.

This chain joins TRBV23-1 and TRBJ2-5; D possibly uses TRBD1 or TRBD2 (5 bases each). Being an ORF, TRBV23-1 has a function that is uncertain. Trimming shortened V by 7 bases and J by 6 bases, and 21 bases separated the two germline ends. The CDR3 runs to 15 residues. Here the CDR3 DNA reads TGCGCCAGCACTCTTTCCGGGACGGAGCGAAAGACCCAGTACTTC. It encodes CASTLSGTERKTQYF.

The table lists this clonotype with a few counts. The chain is built from TRBV7-9 and TRBJ2-1, with D perhaps matching TRBD2 (5 bases). The CDR3 spans 15 residues. CDR1 is SEHNR and CDR2 is FQNEAQ in the germline V gene (reference sequence). Trimming removed 4 bases at V and 7 bases at J, with 17 bases between. The CDR3 is CASSSSPGEYNEQFF. Here the CDR3 DNA reads TGTGCCAGCAGCTCCTCGCCCGGGGAGTATAATGAGCAGTTCTTC. Full variable domain (outside the CDR3, taken from reference TRBV7-9 and TRBJ2-1): DTGVSQNPRHKITKRGQNVTFRCDPISEHNRLYWYRQTLGQGPEFLTYFQNEAQLEKSRLLSDRFSAERPKGSFSTLEIQRTEQGDSAMYLCASSSSPGEYNEQFFGPGTRLTVL.

Only a few counts were recorded for this clonotype. V and J are TRBV6-2 or TRBV6-3 and TRBJ2-1; TRBD2 aligns across 13 bases. Losses at the gene ends were 6 bases for V and 0 bases for J; bases not matched to a gene: 17. The CDR3 is made up of 21 amino acids. CDR1 and CDR2 (germline): MNHEY, SVGEGT. The CDR3 bases are TGTGCCAGCAGGCCCCAAATCTCCGGACTAGCGGGAGAGAGCTCCTACAATGAGCAGTTCTTC. This gives the protein CASRPQISGLAGESSYNEQFF.

V and J are TRBV7-2 and TRBJ2-7; no firm D call. The V and J ends lost 4 bases and 3 bases respectively, with 10 bases between them. Germline V gives CDR1 SGHTA, CDR2 FQGNSA. This CDR3 spans 13 amino acids. CDR3 bases: TGTGCCAGCAGCTCTGCCCTAGACTACGAGCAGTACTTC. It codes for CASSSALDYEQYF.

This clonotype was seen only a few times. V gene TRBV24-1 combines with J gene TRBJ2-1; no definite D call. Germline loops: CDR1 KGHDR, CDR2 SFDVKD. The ends were cut back, 4 bases at V and 1 base at J, with 10 bases in the middle. The CDR3 runs 15 residues. In DNA form, the CDR3 reads TGTGCCACCAGTGACGGTAGTGGGTCCTACAATGAGCAGTTCTTC. Encoded protein: CATSDGSGSYNEQFF.

This clonotype was counted only a few times. The CDR3 here is CASSYFLAGGPNEQFF. CDR3 nucleotides: TGTGCCAGCAGTTACTTTCTAGCGGGGGGGCCGAATGAGCAGTTCTTC. The chain uses TRBV6-5 and TRBJ2-1, with 12 bases identical to TRBD2. The V gene end was trimmed by 1 base and the J gene end by 7 bases; junction bases not matched to a gene: 5. CDR1 and CDR2 (germline): MNHEY, SVGAGI. The CDR3 spans 16 residues.

The chain couples TRBV7-2 to TRBJ2-1, with no clear D. V lost 4 bases and J lost 7, with 14 bases in between. CDR3 size: 14 residues. The V gene's germline CDR1 is SGHTA and CDR2 FQGNSA. As DNA, the CDR3 is TGTGCCAGCAGCTACGAGTTCGGCTATAATGAGCAGTTCTTC. Residues: CASSYEFGYNEQFF. Filled out from reference TRBV7-2 and TRBJ2-1, the complete variable domain reads GAGVSQSPSNKVTEKGKDVELRCDPISGHTALYWYRQSLGQGLEFLIYFQGNSAPDKSGLPSDRFSAERTGGSVSTLTIQRTQQEDSAVYLCASSYEFGYNEQFFGPGTRLTVL.

This clonotype was picked up a small number of times. The chain has TRBV7-9 and TRBJ1-4; tentative D call: TRBD1 (5 bases). The CDR3 is 15 residues long. Per germline, CDR1 SEHNR and CDR2 FQNEAQ (reference sequence). V lost 4 bases and J 4 bases, leaving 13 bases between the germline ends. The CDR3 region is CASSSTVRLNEKLFF. For the CDR3, the DNA is TGTGCCAGCAGCTCGACAGTACGACTTAATGAAAAACTGTTTTTT.

This clonotype appeared many times. This chain links TRBV27 with TRBJ2-1, with 8 bases identical to TRBD2. The CDR3 loop spans 15 amino acids. The V gene end was trimmed by 2 bases and the J gene end by 9 bases; junction bases not matched to a gene: 9. Germline V gene lookup returns CDR1 MNHEY and CDR2 SMNVEV (reference sequence). The CDR3 protein is CASSLIGREGREQFF. Here the CDR3 DNA reads TGTGCCAGCAGTTTAATTGGACGGGAGGGCCGTGAGCAGTTCTTC.

As concerns this clonotype: The junction does not match germline at one end; this may be a read error. The J gene is TRBJ2-2, the V gene TRBV7-2, with D hard to call. In germline, CDR1 is SGHTA, CDR2 FQGNSA. The length of the CDR3 is 17 residues. In DNA, the CDR3 is TGTGCCAGCAGCCCTAGGGCGGAGCAGACGAACTCCGGGGAGCTGTTTTTT. Translation: CASSPRAEQTNSGELFF.

This clonotype was counted between two and nine times. V is TRBV19 and J is TRBJ2-1; 9 bases line up with TRBD1. The CDR3 runs 16 residues. With 4 bases clipped from V and 2 bases from J, the junction kept 6 bases outside the gene matches. Germline V gene data show CDR1 as LNHDA and CDR2 as SQIVND (reference sequence). DNA of the CDR3: TGTGCCAGTAGTAGGGATGGACAGGGGACCTACAATGAGCAGTTCTTC. This sequence encodes CASSRDGQGTYNEQFF. Looking up the rest from reference TRBV19 and TRBJ2-1 gives the full variable domain: DGGITQSPKYLFRKEGQNVTLSCEQNLNHDAMYWYRQDPGQGLRLIYYSQIVNDFQKGDIAEGYSVSREKKESFPLTVTSAQKNPTAFYLCASSRDGQGTYNEQFFGPGTRLTVL.

The chain has TRBV4-1 and TRBJ1-1, with D possibly TRBD1 on 5 matching bases. V was clipped by 0 bases and J by 8 bases, with 13 bases between them. This CDR3 contains 14 residues. Germline-derived CDR1 and CDR2 are MGHRA and YSYEKL. The CDR3 loop is CASSQEAGFYEAFF. For the CDR3, the DNA is TGCGCCAGCAGCCAAGAAGCAGGGTTTTACGAAGCTTTCTTT.

This clonotype was counted a few times. The V call is TRBV24-1, the J call TRBJ2-5; D unresolved. Germline V gene lookup returns CDR1 KGHDR and CDR2 SFDVKD. This CDR3 comprises 17 residues. V dropped 4 bases and J dropped 2 bases, with 19 bases sitting between them. As DNA, the CDR3 is TGTGCCACCAGTGACCCCAAAGTTGGCAGTCTACAAGAGACCCAGTACTTC. As protein: CATSDPKVGSLQETQYF.

The chain links TRBV5-1 to TRBJ2-3; no clear D gene. Germline CDR1 is SGHRS and CDR2 is YFSETQ. This CDR3 spans 15 amino acids. V shed 0 bases and J shed 14 bases, with 22 bases lying between them. CDR3 sequence reads: CASSLVVQAGSPVYF. CDR3 nucleotides: TGCGCCAGCAGCTTGGTGGTCCAGGCTGGGTCCCCGGTGTATTTT.

There are a few counts of this clonotype. The rearrangement joins TRBV6-6 to TRBJ2-7; 13 nucleotides match TRBD2. The germline gives CDR1 MNHNY, CDR2 SVGAGI (reference sequence). The V gene end was trimmed by 6 bases and the J gene end by 1 base; junction bases not matched to a gene: 9. This CDR3 has 17 amino acids. CDR3 DNA: TGTGCCAGCAGGGCGGGACTAGCGGGACGATCTTCCTACGAGCAGTACTTC. It yields the protein CASRAGLAGRSSYEQYF.